The entry below describes one T cell receptor beta chain. The sample originates from a study of healthy donors' naive CD4 and CD8 T cells. Starting from around 500 ng of total RNA, TCR libraries were made with linear amplification. TCRdb re-called the reads through MiXCR, storing one row per CDR3 protein. The table lists around 200,000 distinct CDR3 sequences, around 74% of them singletons. Sequenced input: naive CD4+ and CD8+ T cells sorted from blood, pooled from several donors. The sequence came from a pool of human donors in good health; the sample pools cells from several healthy donors.

CDR3 region: CASSLSVTEAFF. CDR3 DNA sequence: TGTGCCAGCAGCTTATCTGTTACTGAAGCTTTCTTT. The chain links TRBV11-1 to TRBJ1-1; D remains unclear. Trimming pared 2 bases from V and 5 bases from J, leaving 6 bases between. Germline CDR1 is SGHAT and CDR2 is FQDESV (reference sequence). The CDR3 runs to 12 residues.